Each of the 25 T cell receptor beta chains below was sequenced from the same sample in a study of early T cells in non-severe SARS-CoV-2 infection. MiXCR, run by TCRdb on the 5' RACE reads, gives a single entry per CDR3 protein. The data hold about 92,000 distinct CDR3 sequences, with 14% observed a single time. Material: whole blood. These receptor sequences come from an adult who was a healthcare worker with PCR-confirmed SARS-CoV-2 infection or an uninfected control (not recorded which).

This chain joins TRBV5-1 and TRBJ1-4, with D tentatively TRBD1 (6 bases). Trimming left V 2 bases short and J 5 bases short, with 10 bases between. The germline CDR1 and CDR2 sequences are SGHRS and YFSETQ. The CDR3 is made up of 14 amino acids. CDR3 nucleotide sequence: TGCGCCAGCAGCTTCCAGGACAGAAATGAAAAACTGTTTTTT. It specifies CASSFQDRNEKLFF.

The chain recombines TRBV20-1 with TRBJ2-3; D uncertain. The germline V gene has CDR1 DFQATT and CDR2 SNEGSKA (reference sequence). V gave up 2 bases and J gave up 0 bases, with 12 bases separating them. This CDR3 is built from 15 residues. The CDR3 sequence is CSARLGNPSTDTQYF. CDR3 DNA: TGCAGTGCTAGACTAGGCAACCCTAGCACAGATACGCAGTATTTT.

This clonotype was found once. The gene calls are TRBV28 and TRBJ2-3; D ambiguous. V lost 5 bases and J 4 bases, leaving 13 bases between the germline ends. The CDR3 contains 14 residues. Germline assignment: CDR1 MDHEN and CDR2 SYDVKM. DNA of the CDR3: TGTGCCAGCAGTACCCACACAGAACCAGATACGCAGTATTTT. Its protein is CASSTHTEPDTQYF.

The rearrangement uses TRBV2 and TRBJ1-1; D uncertain. Germline assignment: CDR1 SNHLY and CDR2 FYNNEI. The V gene lost 0 bases and the J gene lost 0 bases, with 5 bases spanning the gap. The CDR3 is made up of 14 amino acids. Here the CDR3 reads CASSEARLNTEAFF. Written as DNA, the CDR3 is TGTGCCAGCAGTGAAGCCCGATTGAACACTGAAGCTTTCTTT.

The J gene is TRBJ1-1, the V gene TRBV28; D gene ambiguous. V was trimmed by 3 bases and J by 8 bases, leaving 10 bases between them. The V gene's germline CDR1 is MDHEN and CDR2 SYDVKM. The CDR3 totals 12 residues. CDR3 bases: TGTGCCAGCAGTTTTCTGCCACTCGAAGCTTTCTTT. This sequence encodes CASSFLPLEAFF.

This clonotype was observed at least ten times. This chain joins TRBV3-1 and TRBJ2-5; the D is unclear. Between the trimmed V and J ends, which lost 0 bases and 2 bases, there was a span of 7 bases. This CDR3 comprises 14 residues. The germline V gene has CDR1 LGHDT and CDR2 YNNKEL (reference sequence). The DNA of the CDR3 is TGTGCCAGCAGCCAAGACCCACAGCAAGAGACCCAGTACTTC. Translating gives CASSQDPQQETQYF.

In this sample, this clonotype turned up many times. This chain uses TRBV7-9 with TRBJ1-5; the D gene is possibly TRBD1 (6 bases). In germline, CDR1 is SEHNR, CDR2 FQNEAQ (reference sequence). Deletions cut 2 bases from V and 4 bases from J, with 12 bases between. The CDR3 is 15 residues long. The CDR3 DNA is TGTGCCAGCAGCTTACAGGGGTCCCTTAATCAGCCCCAGCATTTT. Protein: CASSLQGSLNQPQHF.

This clonotype came up a few times. The rearrangement joins TRBV4-2 to TRBJ1-2, with 8 bases that match TRBD1. Germline values: CDR1 LGHNA, CDR2 YNFKEQ. CDR3 size: 13 residues. The ends lost 3 bases at V and 5 bases at J; junction bases unmatched: 2. CDR3 region: CASSQTGEYGYTF. Written as DNA, the CDR3 is TGTGCCAGCAGCCAGACAGGGGAGTATGGCTACACCTTC.

This sequence joins TRBV29-1 and TRBJ2-5; the D is unclear. The CDR3 runs 12 residues. V shed 3 bases and J shed 4 bases, with 9 bases lying between them. CDR1 is SQVTM, CDR2 ANQGSEA, per germline. The CDR3 coding sequence is TGCAGCGTTGACGGGCCGGGAGAGACCCAGTACTTC. As protein: CSVDGPGETQYF.

This clonotype was counted a few times. The gene calls are TRBV28 and TRBJ2-7; the D call may be TRBD1 or TRBD2 (5 bases each). This CDR3 is 12 amino acids long. The germline gives CDR1 MDHEN, CDR2 SYDVKM. Trimming took 5 bases from V and 12 from J, leaving 17 bases between them. The CDR3 DNA reads as TGTGCCAGCAGTACGGGACCGGGCGAACGGTACTTC. Encoded protein: CASSTGPGERYF.

The chain is built from TRBV5-6 and TRBJ2-2; D is unclear. The CDR3 spans 14 residues. With 4 bases removed from V and 4 bases from J, the gap between germline ends came to 11 bases. From germline, CDR1 is SGHDT and CDR2 YYEEEE. The CDR3 DNA reads as TGTGCCAGCAGCCCCTCGGATGCCACCGGGGAGCTGTTTTTT. Amino acid sequence: CASSPSDATGELFF. The complete variable domain, with remaining parts taken from reference TRBV5-6 and TRBJ2-2, reads DAGVTQSPTHLIKTRGQQVTLRCSPKSGHDTVSWYQQALGQGPQFIFQYYEEEERQRGNFPDRFSGHQFPNYSSELNVNALLLGDSALYLCASSPSDATGELFFGEGSRLTVL.

This clonotype was picked up a small number of times. The chain carries TRBV7-2 and TRBJ1-5, with D possibly matching TRBD1 (6 bases). The CDR3 is 15 residues long. Between the trimmed V and J ends, which lost 2 bases and 2 bases, there was a span of 10 bases. In germline, CDR1 is SGHTA, CDR2 FQGNSA. The CDR3 sequence is CASSLHTGRNQPQHF. The CDR3 bases are TGTGCCAGCAGCTTACATACAGGGCGCAATCAGCCCCAGCATTTT.

The V gene is TRBV20-1, the J gene TRBJ1-1, with D uncertain. The germline V gene encodes CDR1 DFQATT and CDR2 SNEGSKA (reference sequence). Trimming took 0 bases from V and 3 from J, leaving 11 bases between them. This CDR3 region has 14 residues. The CDR3 DNA reads as TGCAGTGCTAGAGAGGGATTAGGAGACACTGAAGCTTTCTTT. Translating gives CSAREGLGDTEAFF.

This clonotype occurred many times. This chain connects TRBV7-2 to TRBJ2-3; 11 bases match TRBD2. The CDR3 has 16 residues. Germline values: CDR1 SGHTA, CDR2 FQGNSA. Trimming at V came to 6 bases and at J to 2 bases, leaving 7 bases not matched to a gene. The CDR3 coding sequence is TGTGCCAGCAGATCGCCTAGCGGGGGGACCACAGATACGCAGTATTTT. It specifies CASRSPSGGTTDTQYF.

The table lists this clonotype with a few counts. Written as DNA, the CDR3 is TGTGCCAGCAGCCAAAGGGGCGCAGATACGCAGTATTTT. Translating it yields CASSQRGADTQYF. The chain couples TRBV3-1 to TRBJ2-3; D is possibly TRBD1 (5 bases). This CDR3 has 13 residues. V was pared by 2 bases and J by 4 bases, with 7 bases between. Germline loops: CDR1 LGHDT, CDR2 YNNKEL (reference sequence).

This clonotype was seen a handful of times. This chain links TRBV7-6 with TRBJ2-7; D is perhaps TRBD1 (6 bases). Per germline, CDR1 SGHVS and CDR2 FNYEAQ. V gave up 0 bases and J gave up 0 bases, with 9 bases separating them. This CDR3 is 15 amino acids long. The CDR3 loop reads CASSLARGNSYEQYF. CDR3 DNA: TGTGCCAGCAGCTTAGCCAGGGGCAACTCCTACGAGCAGTACTTC.

The chain uses TRBV10-3 and TRBJ2-2; maybe TRBD1 (6 bases). V was pared by 5 bases and J by 2 bases, with 9 bases between. Germline CDR1 reads ENHRY; CDR2 reads SYGVKD. This CDR3 spans 14 amino acids. CDR3 amino acids: CAISTGYNTGELFF. Here the CDR3 DNA reads TGTGCCATCAGTACAGGGTACAACACCGGGGAGCTGTTTTTT.

The V call is TRBV14, the J call TRBJ2-7; D gene ambiguous. Between the trimmed V and J ends, which lost 0 bases and 3 bases, there was a span of 24 bases. The CDR3 length is 19 residues. Germline loops: CDR1 SGHDN, CDR2 FVKESK. The CDR3 region is CASSQDIPLHGSSYYEQYF. For the CDR3, the DNA is TGTGCCAGCAGCCAAGATATTCCCCTCCACGGGTCCTCCTACTACGAGCAGTACTTC.

Comment on this clonotype: This sequence may be a read error, since a much larger clone differs from it by one base. The chain recombines TRBV20-1 with TRBJ2-3; weak D call: TRBD2 (5 bases). Deletions cut 7 bases from V and 0 bases from J, with 8 bases between. The CDR3 is 12 amino acids. The germline V gene encodes CDR1 DFQATT and CDR2 SNEGSKA (reference sequence). The CDR3 coding sequence is TGCAGTGTTTGGACTAGCACAGATACGCAGTATTTT. Its protein is CSVWTSTDTQYF.

This clonotype has just a few counts. The chain is built from TRBV28 and TRBJ2-4; no reliable D call. From germline, CDR1 is MDHEN and CDR2 SYDVKM. The V end was cut by 2 bases, the J end by 7 bases, with 12 bases between. This CDR3 is built from 14 residues. The CDR3 region is CASSLQSIRNIQYF. The CDR3, as DNA: TGTGCCAGCAGTTTACAGAGCATTAGGAACATTCAGTACTTC.

This clonotype has ten or more counts. The V and J genes are TRBV6-1 and TRBJ2-5; 9 bases align to TRBD2. Losses at the gene ends were 0 bases for V and 5 bases for J; bases not matched to a gene: 4. Germline V gene data show CDR1 as MNHNS and CDR2 as SASEGT. This CDR3 spans 15 amino acids. The CDR3 DNA sequence: TGTGCCAGCAGTGAAGCGACTAGCGGTGCGGAGACCCAGTACTTC. Translation: CASSEATSGAETQYF.

The chain links TRBV11-2 to TRBJ2-2, with 12 nucleotides matching TRBD2. Per germline, CDR1 SGHAT and CDR2 FQNNGV. Trimming removed 6 bases from V and 5 bases from J; junction bases left unmatched: 4. The CDR3 is made up of 15 amino acids. The CDR3 protein is CASRSGTSGTGELFF. The CDR3 DNA follows: TGTGCCAGCAGGAGCGGGACTAGCGGGACCGGGGAGCTGTTTTTT.

The rearrangement links TRBV11-2 to TRBJ2-3; no reliable D call. Per germline, CDR1 SGHAT and CDR2 FQNNGV. This CDR3 has 14 amino acids. V shed 2 bases and J shed 4 bases, with 10 bases lying between them. The CDR3 bases are TGTGCCAGCAGCTTATGGGGTGGGGCAGATACGCAGTATTTT. Translated: CASSLWGGADTQYF.

J is TRBJ1-3 and V is TRBV5-6; 7 bases line up with TRBD1. The CDR3 runs to 15 residues. Per germline, CDR1 SGHDT and CDR2 YYEEEE. Trimming at V came to 7 bases and at J to 0 bases, leaving 7 bases not matched to a gene. The CDR3 nucleotides are TGTGCCAGCGGATACAGGGGTCCCTCTGGAAACACCATATATTTT. The encoded protein is CASGYRGPSGNTIYF. Together with reference TRBV5-6 and TRBJ1-3, the CDR3 gives the full variable domain: DAGVTQSPTHLIKTRGQQVTLRCSPKSGHDTVSWYQQALGQGPQFIFQYYEEEERQRGNFPDRFSGHQFPNYSSELNVNALLLGDSALYLCASGYRGPSGNTIYFGEGSWLTVV.

This clonotype turned up a few times. The V and J genes are TRBV3-1 and TRBJ2-3; D is possibly TRBD2 (5 bases). The ends were cut back, 1 base at V and 2 bases at J, with 22 bases in the middle. The germline CDR1 and CDR2 sequences are LGHDT and YNNKEL (reference sequence). The CDR3 covers 19 residues. The CDR3 DNA sequence: TGTGCCAGCAGCCAAGCGTCCCTCGGACTCCTCGAGTCCACAGATACGCAGTATTTT. Protein sequence: CASSQASLGLLESTDTQYF.